This TCR beta chain was identified during a study of blood T cell repertoires in COVID-19. Study details: PBMCs, B-cell-depleted T cells, or T cells provided the cDNA or gDNA that made up the material.

Under the authors' procedure: Nucleated cell number was recorded as an estimate derived from reference gene primer amplification. The method was immunoSEQ multiplex PCR; TCRdb's version includes in-frame clones alone and lacks a portion of them. That table supplies the V and J calls and clone size; D and trimming were determined from the DNA. The table includes roughly 370,000 clones, roughly 89% detected once. CDR3 length equals 14 residues. The V gene's germline CDR1 is LGHDT and CDR2 YNNKEL (reference sequence). J lost 5 bases, V lost 4 bases, and 7 bases had no gene match. The source of this sequence is a woman aged 45-65 years who had recovered from COVID-19. The source material was PBMCs or T cells enriched from blood (not recorded which). This chain uses TRBV3-1 (or the pseudogene TRBV3-2) with TRBJ2-7; 8 bases align to TRBD1. This CDR3 reads CASSPDRVSHEQYF. In DNA, the CDR3 is TGTGCCAGCAGCCCGGACAGGGTGAGTCACGAGCAGTACTTC.